These 10 T cell receptor beta chains share one sample of origin, sequenced in a study of T cells in narcolepsy. TCRdb keeps only in-frame clones here, not all; method: immunoSEQ multiplex PCR. The repertoire includes more than 20,000 clones, over 65% of them detected once, and under 1.2% sits in the top ten. The sample was memory (CD45RA-) CD4+ T cells from blood. Receptor source: a human donor in good health.

This rearrangement joins TRBV12-5 to TRBJ2-5, with a weak D call TRBD1 (5 bases). Deletions cut 5 bases from V and 1 base from J, with 8 bases between. This CDR3 is built from 13 residues. Germline V gene data show CDR1 as LGHNT and CDR2 as FRNRAP. This chain's CDR3 is CASGLDSQETQYF. The CDR3 nucleotides read TGTGCTAGTGGTCTTGACAGCCAAGAGACCCAGTACTTC.

Of note for this clone: The junction shows a germline mismatch at one end, possibly a read error. This sequence joins TRBV7-7 and TRBJ2-2, with 10 bases that match TRBD1. The length of the CDR3 is 14 residues. The germline gives CDR1 SSHAT, CDR2 FNYEAQ (reference sequence). The CDR3 bases are TGTGCTAGCAGCTGGACAGGGGGCACCGGGGAGCTGTTTTTT. This gives the protein CASSWTGGTGELFF.

This clone was detected a few times. V usage is TRBV6-6 and J usage is TRBJ2-1; 9 bases agree with TRBD1. Germline V gives CDR1 MNHNY, CDR2 SVGAGI (reference sequence). The CDR3 consists of 15 residues. V lost 6 bases and J lost 9; bases outside the gene matches: 12. The CDR3 DNA reads as TGTGCCAGCAGCCTCCGGGGGACAGGGTTAAGTGAGCAGTTCTTC. Residues: CASSLRGTGLSEQFF.

This clone was found a few times. The chain joins TRBV6-6 to TRBJ1-1; D remains ambiguous. Deletions cut 7 bases from V and 2 bases from J, with 8 bases between. Germline-derived CDR1 and CDR2 are MNHNY and SVGAGI (reference sequence). The CDR3 has 12 residues. CDR3 residues: CASTLLNTEAFF. The CDR3 DNA is TGTGCCAGCACCCTGCTTAACACTGAAGCTTTCTTT.

The rearrangement uses TRBV30 and TRBJ1-1; D perhaps matches TRBD1 (5 bases). There are 15 residues in the CDR3. Trimming stripped 8 bases from V and 1 base from J, with 20 bases between. The germline V gene has CDR1 GTSNPN and CDR2 SVGIG (reference sequence). CDR3 amino acids: CASYLRGVENTEAFF. CDR3 in DNA: TGTGCCAGCTATTTGAGGGGAGTTGAGAACACTGAAGCTTTCTTT. Full variable domain (missing parts from reference TRBV30 and TRBJ1-1): SQTIHQWPATLVQPVGSPLSLECTVEGTSNPNLYWYRQAAGRGLQLLFYSVGIGQISSEVPQNLSASRPQDRQFILSSKKLLLSDSGFYLCASYLRGVENTEAFFGQGTRLTVV.

CDR3 loop: CATAPPMTGGFRRYF. The CDR3 DNA sequence: TGTGCCACCGCTCCGCCGATGACAGGGGGATTTCGGCGGTACTTC. The chain links TRBV19 to TRBJ2-7; 9 bases are a match to TRBD1. This CDR3 has 15 amino acids. Germline-derived CDR1 and CDR2 are LNHDA and SQIVND (reference sequence). V dropped 10 bases and J dropped 12; count of bases not matched to a gene: 22. The full variable domain, with the rest looked up from reference TRBV19 and TRBJ2-7, is DGGITQSPKYLFRKEGQNVTLSCEQNLNHDAMYWYRQDPGQGLRLIYYSQIVNDFQKGDIAEGYSVSREKKESFPLTVTSAQKNPTAFYLCATAPPMTGGFRRYFGPGTRLTVT.

V is TRBV19 and J is TRBJ2-2; TRBD1 is a possible D gene (6 bases). Trimming pared 7 bases from V and 4 bases from J, leaving 16 bases between. This CDR3 region has 15 residues. CDR1 is LNHDA and CDR2 is SQIVND in the germline V gene (reference sequence). The CDR3 DNA follows: TGTGCCAGTATGCGGGTTCGAGGGGGCACCGGGGAGCTGTTTTTT. It is translated as CASMRVRGGTGELFF. Full variable domain (outside the CDR3, taken from reference TRBV19 and TRBJ2-2): DGGITQSPKYLFRKEGQNVTLSCEQNLNHDAMYWYRQDPGQGLRLIYYSQIVNDFQKGDIAEGYSVSREKKESFPLTVTSAQKNPTAFYLCASMRVRGGTGELFFGEGSRLTVL.

With regard to this clone: This specimen includes other DNA sequences encoding the same CDR3. This chain links TRBV5-6 with TRBJ1-6, with no clear D. This CDR3 is 15 amino acids long. Germline V gives CDR1 SGHDT, CDR2 YYEEEE. V was cut by 2 bases and J by 0 bases, with 6 bases left in between. CDR3 in DNA: TGTGCCAGCAGCTTCGGGAGCTCCTATAATTCACCCCTCCACTTT. It specifies CASSFGSSYNSPLHF.

The chain carries TRBV19 and TRBJ2-3; 10 nucleotides line up with TRBD2. Germline lookup yields CDR1 LNHDA and CDR2 SQIVND (reference sequence). V lost 5 bases and J lost 0; bases outside the gene matches: 8. The CDR3 runs to 17 residues. The CDR3 sequence is CASSWSGRAVSTDTQYF. The DNA of the CDR3 is TGTGCCAGTAGTTGGAGCGGGAGGGCCGTTAGCACAGATACGCAGTATTTT. The full variable domain, completed using reference TRBV19 and TRBJ2-3, is DGGITQSPKYLFRKEGQNVTLSCEQNLNHDAMYWYRQDPGQGLRLIYYSQIVNDFQKGDIAEGYSVSREKKESFPLTVTSAQKNPTAFYLCASSWSGRAVSTDTQYFGPGTRLTVL.

The chain is built from TRBV6-5 and TRBJ1-3; 7 bases match TRBD1. Unmatched junction bases numbered 3, after V lost 8 bases and J lost 5 bases. Germline V lookup: CDR1 MNHEY, CDR2 SVGAGI. The CDR3 runs to 12 residues. The CDR3 DNA reads as TGTGCCAGCCGACAGGGTAGAAACACCATATATTTT. It specifies CASRQGRNTIYF.